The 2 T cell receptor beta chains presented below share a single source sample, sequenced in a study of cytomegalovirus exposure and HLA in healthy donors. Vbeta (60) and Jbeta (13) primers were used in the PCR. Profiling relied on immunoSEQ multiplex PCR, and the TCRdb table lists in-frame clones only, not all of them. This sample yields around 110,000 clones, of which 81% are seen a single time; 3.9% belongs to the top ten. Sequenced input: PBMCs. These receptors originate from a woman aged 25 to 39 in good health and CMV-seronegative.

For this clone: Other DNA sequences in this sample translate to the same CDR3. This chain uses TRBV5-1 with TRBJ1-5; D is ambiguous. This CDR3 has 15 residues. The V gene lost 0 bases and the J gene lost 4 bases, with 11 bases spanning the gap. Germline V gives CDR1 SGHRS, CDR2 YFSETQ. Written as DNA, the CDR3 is TGCGCCAGCAGCTTGGATGGGCAGCCAAATCAGCCCCAGCATTTT. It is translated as CASSLDGQPNQPQHF.

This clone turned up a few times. The CDR3 region has the DNA TGTGCCAGCAGTTTTCGGATTGAGGGTGGCTACACCTTC. Translating it yields CASSFRIEGGYTF. This sequence joins TRBV28 and TRBJ1-2, with unresolved D. With 3 bases removed from V and 7 bases from J, the gap between germline ends came to 12 bases. The CDR3 extends over 13 amino acids. CDR1 is MDHEN, CDR2 SYDVKM, per germline.